Detailed here is one TCR beta chain. It has no known antigen specificity. No much larger clone exists at a distance of one base, and base qualities are not known. Using the deep immunoSEQ assay, TCR CDR3 regions were amplified from genomic DNA by multiplex PCR. Genomic DNA extracted from each cell subset was distributed evenly over all wells of several immunoSEQ 96-well plates, and each plate served as one replicate. For sorted subsets, approximately 210 ng of genomic DNA, equivalent to some 30,000 T cell genomes, went into each replicate PCR. Purified libraries were quantified with a Qubit 3.0 fluorometer, sized on a Bioanalyzer 2100, and re-quantified with the KAPA Library Quantification kit. Each immunoSEQ 96-well plate was sequenced on its own single-read 150-cycle Illumina NextSeq 550 flow cell. The study's processing was this. The immunoSEQ output contained only junctional sequences without quality scores, so filtering could not match that applied to full-length reads. Sequences were annotated with PyIR, a Python wrapper for IgBLAST v1.9, and V/J genes and CDR3 were assigned using IMGT germline references. Reads were filtered out if the reads had weak V/J assignments (E-value above 1e-6), no CDR3, stop codons, out-of-frame junctions, or ambiguous translated residues. A V3J clonotype was defined by an identical inferred V gene, J gene, and CDR3 amino acid sequence. Percentage overlap between repertoires was calculated by dividing the number of shared unique clonotypes by the size of the smaller repertoire. RTK rarefaction, the Chao1 estimator, and Recon v2.1 estimates of unobserved clonotypes were used to assess repertoire richness. Generation probabilities were computed with OLGA for all TCRbeta clonotypes obtained by the gDNA method from a few donors. Here the immuneACCESS table is served through TCRdb, limited to in-frame sequences with V and J called. Missing clones are a known gap in these copies; in checked studies unresolved V genes cover under half, and the rest lacks a known reason. That table furnishes V, J and clone size, whereas the DNA furnished D and trimming. Present in this sample are roughly 500,000 clones, about 95% of which were seen just once. Together, the top ten hold about 0.054% of the sample.

From the germline V gene, CDR1 is SQVTM and CDR2 is ANQGSEA. The CDR3 holds 15 amino acids from the cysteine to the phenylalanine. Just CDR3 DNA is preserved here, 45 bases in frame from base 1. Compared with germline, V lacks 7 bases and J lacks 0 bases; bases without a gene match: 8. The data belong to a study of shared clonotypes between healthy human individuals (dated by TCRdb to 2020 to 2021). A note on the overall study: A couple of women and a few men aged 18 to 49 years were included in the cohort. Per donor, three plates each were used for CD4 naive and CD4 memory, two for CD8 naive, and one for CD8 memory. Blood TCR repertoires of a handful of healthy adults were deeply sequenced to estimate repertoire size and the extent of clonotype sharing between individuals. Different laboratories and diverse techniques were used to prepare libraries and sequence TCR repertoires, to increase sequencing depth and limit assay-specific biases. Between about 0.8 and 9.5 billion PBMCs per donor were obtained by leukapheresis.

The investigation overall reported the following: Larger estimated clonotype richness was generally found for naive subsets than for memory subsets. Even with the large sequencing depth, rarefaction of the sorted-subset datasets indicated that sequencing was incomplete. Because the study included only a small number of donors, the genetic and exposure-history diversity represented was limited. When a handful of donors were compared, the shared fraction of clonotypes was about 5% for naive CD4, 3.5% to 4% for naive CD8, roughly 2.5% for memory CD4, and roughly 0.43% for memory CD8. Only blood was sampled, and tissue TCR repertoires likely differ from those in blood. Higher generation probabilities were observed for clonotypes shared by all four sorted-subset donors than for non-shared clonotypes. Pairwise subsampling led to the expectation that sequencing depth would affect the degree of clonotype sharing among donors.

The donors were healthy, HIV-negative adults who had no recently reported acute infections or vaccinations. Every donor was a Caucasian adult living in Nashville, Tennessee, USA. Magnetic negative selection was used to enrich CD4+ T cells, after which naive cells were positively selected on CD45RA and the negative fraction became the memory subset. After blood collection by leukapheresis, PBMCs were isolated using Ficoll-Histopaque density gradient centrifugation and then cryopreserved in the vapor phase of liquid nitrogen. Analytical flow cytometry was used to check the purity and quantity of every magnetically sorted T cell population. Genomic DNA was isolated from each sorted fraction and quantified by UV absorbance on a Nanodrop 2000c.

The receptor's source is a woman in her thirties in good health. Sequences were obtained from naive CD4+ T cells sorted from blood. The cell subset or site label for this specimen denotes: CD45RA+ positively selected. The rearrangement combines TRBV29-1 with TRBJ1-3; a stretch of 8 junction bases matches TRBD1. The DNA is TGCAGCGCCAGAGGACAGGGCTACTCTGGAAACACCATATATTTT. Protein translation: CSARGQGYSGNTIYF.